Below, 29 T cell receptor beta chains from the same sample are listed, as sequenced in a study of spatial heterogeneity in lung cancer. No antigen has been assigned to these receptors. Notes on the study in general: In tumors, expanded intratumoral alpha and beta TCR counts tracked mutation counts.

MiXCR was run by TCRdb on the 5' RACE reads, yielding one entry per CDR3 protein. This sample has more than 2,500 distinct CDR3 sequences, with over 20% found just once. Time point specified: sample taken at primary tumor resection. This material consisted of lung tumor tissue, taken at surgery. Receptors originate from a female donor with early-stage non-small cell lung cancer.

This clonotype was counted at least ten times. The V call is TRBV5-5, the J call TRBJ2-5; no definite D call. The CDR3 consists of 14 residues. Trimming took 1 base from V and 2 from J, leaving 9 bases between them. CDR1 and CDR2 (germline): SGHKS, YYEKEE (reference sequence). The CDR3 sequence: CASSLPGAQETQYF. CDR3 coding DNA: TGTGCCAGCAGCTTGCCCGGAGCACAAGAGACCCAGTACTTC. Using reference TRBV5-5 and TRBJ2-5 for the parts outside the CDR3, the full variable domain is DAGVTQSPTHLIKTRGQQVTLRCSPISGHKSVSWYQQVLGQGPQFIFQYYEKEERGRGNFPDRFSARQFPNYSSELNVNALLLGDSALYLCASSLPGAQETQYFGPGTRLLVL.

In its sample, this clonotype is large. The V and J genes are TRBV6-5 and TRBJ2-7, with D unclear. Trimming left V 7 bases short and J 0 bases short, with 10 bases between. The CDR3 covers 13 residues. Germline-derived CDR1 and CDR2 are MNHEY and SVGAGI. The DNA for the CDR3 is TGTGCCAGCAAACAAGCCTTCTCCTACGAGCAGTACTTC. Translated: CASKQAFSYEQYF.

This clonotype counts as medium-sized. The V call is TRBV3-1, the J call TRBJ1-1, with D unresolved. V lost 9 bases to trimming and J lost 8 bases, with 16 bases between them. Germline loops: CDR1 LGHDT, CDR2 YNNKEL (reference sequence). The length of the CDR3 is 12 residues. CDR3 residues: CASSWAAREAFF. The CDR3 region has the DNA TGTGCCAGTTCTTGGGCTGCACGAGAAGCTTTCTTT.

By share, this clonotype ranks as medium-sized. CDR3 loop: CATRPSGSIQTQYF. CDR3 coding DNA: TGTGCCACCAGACCTAGCGGGAGTATTCAGACCCAGTACTTC. The chain links TRBV19 to TRBJ2-5; 10 bases fit TRBD2. Germline V CDR1 and CDR2: LNHDA, SQIVND (reference sequence). The V segment lost 10 bases and the J segment 6 bases; nucleotides outside the gene matches: 11. The CDR3 extends over 14 amino acids.

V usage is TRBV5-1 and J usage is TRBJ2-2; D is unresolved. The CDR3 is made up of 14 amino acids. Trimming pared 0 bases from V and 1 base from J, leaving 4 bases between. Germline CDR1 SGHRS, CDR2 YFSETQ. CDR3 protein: CASSLDRNTGELFF. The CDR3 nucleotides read TGCGCCAGCAGCTTGGACCGGAACACCGGGGAGCTGTTTTTT.

DNA of the CDR3: TGTGCCAGCAGCTTAGTAACAGTTCGGGGCGAGCAGTACTTC. As protein: CASSLVTVRGEQYF. V usage is TRBV11-2 and J usage is TRBJ2-7; D is perhaps TRBD2 (5 bases). Germline V gives CDR1 SGHAT, CDR2 FQNNGV. The CDR3 contains 14 residues. V lost 1 base to trimming and J lost 6 bases, with 13 bases between them.

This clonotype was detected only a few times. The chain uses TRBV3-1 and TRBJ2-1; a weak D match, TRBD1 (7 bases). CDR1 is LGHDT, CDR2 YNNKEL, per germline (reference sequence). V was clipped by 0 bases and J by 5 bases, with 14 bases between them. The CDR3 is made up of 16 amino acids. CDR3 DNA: TGTGCCAGCAGCCAAGACAGGGGGACTCGGAACAATGAGCAGTTCTTC. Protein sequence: CASSQDRGTRNNEQFF.

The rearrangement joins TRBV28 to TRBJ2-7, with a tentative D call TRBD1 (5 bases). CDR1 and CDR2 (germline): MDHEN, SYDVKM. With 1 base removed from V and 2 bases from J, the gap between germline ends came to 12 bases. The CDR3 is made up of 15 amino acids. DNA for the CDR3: TGTGCCAGCAGTTTATCCGGCCAGGGCCCCTACGAGCAGTACTTC. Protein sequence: CASSLSGQGPYEQYF.

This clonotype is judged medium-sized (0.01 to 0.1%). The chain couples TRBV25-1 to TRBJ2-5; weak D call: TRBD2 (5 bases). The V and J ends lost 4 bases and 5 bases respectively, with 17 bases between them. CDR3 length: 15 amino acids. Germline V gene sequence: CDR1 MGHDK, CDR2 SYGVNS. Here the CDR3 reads CASSGTRIGGETQYF. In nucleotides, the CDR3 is TGTGCCAGCAGTGGAACTAGGATTGGTGGGGAGACCCAGTACTTC.

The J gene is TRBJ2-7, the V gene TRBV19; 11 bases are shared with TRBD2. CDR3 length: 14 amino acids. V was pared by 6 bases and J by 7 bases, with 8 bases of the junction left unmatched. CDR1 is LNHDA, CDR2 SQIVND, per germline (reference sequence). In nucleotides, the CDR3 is TGTGCCAGTAGCCGACTAGCGGGACGTGGGGAGCAGTACTTC. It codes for CASSRLAGRGEQYF.

The CDR3 bases are TGCGCCAGCAGCCAAGATCCCCACAGGGGCACCTACGAGCAGTACTTC. This encodes CASSQDPHRGTYEQYF. The chain couples TRBV4-1 to TRBJ2-7; 7 positions agree with TRBD1. Losses at the gene ends were 0 bases for V and 2 bases for J; bases not matched to a gene: 7. This CDR3 comprises 16 residues. Germline V gives CDR1 MGHRA, CDR2 YSYEKL.

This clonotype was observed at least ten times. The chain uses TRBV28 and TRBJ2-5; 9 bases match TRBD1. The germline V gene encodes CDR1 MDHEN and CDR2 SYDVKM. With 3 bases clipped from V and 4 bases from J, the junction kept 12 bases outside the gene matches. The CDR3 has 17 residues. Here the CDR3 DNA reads TGTGCCAGCAGTTTCCCCCCCCCCGGGACAGGGCCAGAGACCCAGTACTTC. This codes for CASSFPPPGTGPETQYF.

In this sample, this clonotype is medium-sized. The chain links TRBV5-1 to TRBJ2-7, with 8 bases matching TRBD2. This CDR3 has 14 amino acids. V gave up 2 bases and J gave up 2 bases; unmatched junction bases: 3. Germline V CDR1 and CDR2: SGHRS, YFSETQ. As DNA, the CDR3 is TGCGCCAGCAGCTTACGGGAGGGCCCCTACGAGCAGTACTTC. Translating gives CASSLREGPYEQYF.

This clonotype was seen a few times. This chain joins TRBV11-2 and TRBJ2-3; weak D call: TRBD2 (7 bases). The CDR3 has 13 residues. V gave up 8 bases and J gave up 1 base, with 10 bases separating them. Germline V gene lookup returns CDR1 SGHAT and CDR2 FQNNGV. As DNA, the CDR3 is TGTGCCAGCGCGGGGGCGGGCACAGATACGCAGTATTTT. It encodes CASAGAGTDTQYF. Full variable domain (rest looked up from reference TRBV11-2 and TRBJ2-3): EAGVAQSPRYKIIEKRQSVAFWCNPISGHATLYWYQQILGQGPKLLIQFQNNGVVDDSQLPKDRFSAERLKGVDSTLKIQPAKLEDSAVYLCASAGAGTDTQYFGPGTRLTVL.

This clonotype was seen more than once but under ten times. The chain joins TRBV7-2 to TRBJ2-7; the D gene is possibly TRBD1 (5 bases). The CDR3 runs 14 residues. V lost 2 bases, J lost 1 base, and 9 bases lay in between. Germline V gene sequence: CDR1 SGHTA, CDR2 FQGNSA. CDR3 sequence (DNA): TGTGCCAGCAGCTTACAGGGCCTTTCCTACGAGCAGTACTTC. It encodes CASSLQGLSYEQYF.

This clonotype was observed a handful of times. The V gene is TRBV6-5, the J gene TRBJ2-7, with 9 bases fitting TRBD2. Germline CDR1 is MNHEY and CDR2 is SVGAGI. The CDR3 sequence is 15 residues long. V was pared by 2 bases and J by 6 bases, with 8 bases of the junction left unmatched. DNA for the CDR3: TGTGCCAGCAGTTACGGCGGGGGGGCCGGCGGCGAGCAGTACTTC. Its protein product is CASSYGGGAGGEQYF.

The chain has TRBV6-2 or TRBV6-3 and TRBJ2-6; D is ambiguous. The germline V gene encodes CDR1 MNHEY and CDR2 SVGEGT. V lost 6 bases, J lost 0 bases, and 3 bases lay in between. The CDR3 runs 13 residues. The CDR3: CASSLSGANVLTF. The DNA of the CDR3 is TGTGCCAGCAGCCTCTCTGGGGCCAACGTCCTGACTTTC.

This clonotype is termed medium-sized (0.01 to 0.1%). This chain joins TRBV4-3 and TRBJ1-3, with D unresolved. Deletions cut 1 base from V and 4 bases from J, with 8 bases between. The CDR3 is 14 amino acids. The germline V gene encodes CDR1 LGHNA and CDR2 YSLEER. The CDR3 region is CASSQGGDGNTIYF. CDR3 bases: TGCGCCAGCAGCCAAGGCGGCGACGGAAACACCATATATTTT.

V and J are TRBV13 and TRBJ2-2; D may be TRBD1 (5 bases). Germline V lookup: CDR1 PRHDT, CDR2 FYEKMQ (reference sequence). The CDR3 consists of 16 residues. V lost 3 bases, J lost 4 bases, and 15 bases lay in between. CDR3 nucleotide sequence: TGTGCCAGCAGCTTTAGGGGTAGTGGAACCACCGGGGAGCTGTTTTTT. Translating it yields CASSFRGSGTTGELFF. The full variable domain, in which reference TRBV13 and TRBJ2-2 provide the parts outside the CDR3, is AAGVIQSPRHLIKEKRETATLKCYPIPRHDTVYWYQQGPGQDPQFLISFYEKMQSDKGSIPDRFSAQQFSDYHSELNMSSLELGDSALYFCASSFRGSGTTGELFFGEGSRLTVL.

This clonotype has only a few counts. The CDR3 DNA is TGTGCCAGCAGTTTGAGTGGAAGCACACAAGAGACCCAGTACTTC. It is translated as CASSLSGSTQETQYF. The V gene is TRBV12-3 or TRBV12-4, the J gene TRBJ2-5; D unresolved. This CDR3 contains 15 residues. V shed 3 bases and J shed 2 bases, with 13 bases lying between them.

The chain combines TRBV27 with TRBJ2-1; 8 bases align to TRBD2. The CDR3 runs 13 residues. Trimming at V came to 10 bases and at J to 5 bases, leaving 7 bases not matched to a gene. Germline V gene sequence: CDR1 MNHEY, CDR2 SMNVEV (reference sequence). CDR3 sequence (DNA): TGTGCCACACGGGGGGGGGCCAACAATGAGCAGTTCTTC. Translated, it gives CATRGGANNEQFF.

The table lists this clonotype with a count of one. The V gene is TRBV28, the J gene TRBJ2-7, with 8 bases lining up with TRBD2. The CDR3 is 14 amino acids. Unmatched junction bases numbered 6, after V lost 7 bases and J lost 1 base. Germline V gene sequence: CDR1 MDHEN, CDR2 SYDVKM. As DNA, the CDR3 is TGTGCCAGCACCTTAGCGGGGTCTTCCTACGAGCAGTACTTC. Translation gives CASTLAGSSYEQYF.

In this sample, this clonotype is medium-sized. The DNA for the CDR3 is TGTGCCAGCAGCGGTCGCAGCAATCAGCCCCAGCATTTT. It translates to CASSGRSNQPQHF. The gene calls are TRBV28 and TRBJ1-5, with no clear D. CDR1 is MDHEN, CDR2 SYDVKM, per germline. This CDR3 spans 13 amino acids. Trimming shortened V by 6 bases and J by 1 base, and 7 bases separated the two germline ends.

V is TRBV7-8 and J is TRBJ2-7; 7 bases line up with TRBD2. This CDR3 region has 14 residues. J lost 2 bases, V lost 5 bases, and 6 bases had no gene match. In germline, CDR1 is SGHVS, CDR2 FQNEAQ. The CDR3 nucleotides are TGTGCCAGCAGCCGGACTAGTGCAGCCTACGAGCAGTACTTC. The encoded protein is CASSRTSAAYEQYF.

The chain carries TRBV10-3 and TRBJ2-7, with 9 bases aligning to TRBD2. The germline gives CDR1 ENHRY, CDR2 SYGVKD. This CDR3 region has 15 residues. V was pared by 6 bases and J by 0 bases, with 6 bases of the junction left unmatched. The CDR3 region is CAIRTQTSGSYEQYF. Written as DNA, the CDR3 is TGTGCCATCAGGACCCAGACTAGCGGCTCCTACGAGCAGTACTTC.

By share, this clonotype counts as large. CDR3 nucleotides: TGTGCCAGTAGAGCGGGGGCGAACACCGGGGAGCTGTTTTTT. Its protein product is CASRAGANTGELFF. The chain links TRBV19 to TRBJ2-2; 8 bases match TRBD2. The CDR3 totals 14 residues. The V and J ends lost 6 bases and 0 bases, in that order; junction bases with no gene match: 0. The germline V gene encodes CDR1 LNHDA and CDR2 SQIVND (reference sequence). Full variable domain (outside the CDR3, taken from reference TRBV19 and TRBJ2-2): DGGITQSPKYLFRKEGQNVTLSCEQNLNHDAMYWYRQDPGQGLRLIYYSQIVNDFQKGDIAEGYSVSREKKESFPLTVTSAQKNPTAFYLCASRAGANTGELFFGEGSRLTVL.

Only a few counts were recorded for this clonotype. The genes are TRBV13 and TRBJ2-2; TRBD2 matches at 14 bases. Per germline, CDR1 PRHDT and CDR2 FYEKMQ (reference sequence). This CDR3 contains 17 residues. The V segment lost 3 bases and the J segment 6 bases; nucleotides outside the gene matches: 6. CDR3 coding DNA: TGTGCCAGCAGCTTTGGGACTAGCGGGAGAGTGGCCGGGGAGCTGTTTTTT. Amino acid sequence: CASSFGTSGRVAGELFF.

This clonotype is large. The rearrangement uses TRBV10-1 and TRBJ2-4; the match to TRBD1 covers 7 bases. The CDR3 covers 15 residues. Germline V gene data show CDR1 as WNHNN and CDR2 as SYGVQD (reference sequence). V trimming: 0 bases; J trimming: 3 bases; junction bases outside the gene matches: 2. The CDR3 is CASSESTGVKNIQYF. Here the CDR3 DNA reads TGCGCCAGCAGTGAGTCTACAGGGGTCAAAAACATTCAGTACTTC.

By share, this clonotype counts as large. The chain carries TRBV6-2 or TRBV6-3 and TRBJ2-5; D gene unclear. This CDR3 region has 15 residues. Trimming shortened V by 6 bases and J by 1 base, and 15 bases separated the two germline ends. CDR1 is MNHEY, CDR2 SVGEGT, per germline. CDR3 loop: CASRNRVKIQETQYF. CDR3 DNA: TGTGCCAGCAGAAACAGAGTCAAGATCCAAGAGACCCAGTACTTC.